This T cell receptor beta chain was identified during a study of cytomegalovirus exposure and HLA in healthy donors. Across the whole study: One earlier analysis, a look at around 180 million T cells, found more than 100 million unique TCR beta sequences.

Findings of the study overall: The authors judged a highly shared variant cluster likely a sequencing artifact. Whilst most TCR sequences proved rare, a subset of public TCRs occurred across many donors. The study labeled more than 150 TCR beta chains cytomegalovirus-associated.

Amplification used 60 Vbeta primers and 13 Jbeta primers. Generated by immunoSEQ multiplex PCR, the TCRdb table keeps only in-frame clones and is missing some. The sample holds 120,000 to 150,000 clones; roughly 78% are singletons and the top ten take about 3.2%. V was shortened by 0 bases and J by 2 bases, with 7 bases between the two germline ends. This CDR3 spans 15 amino acids. Germline V CDR1 and CDR2: MNHEY, SMNVEV (reference sequence). In regard to this clone: Its antigen remains unknown.

The V call is TRBV27, the J call TRBJ2-2, with D maybe TRBD2 (5 bases). This sequence was found in a man aged 18 to 30 in good health and CMV-seropositive. Material for sequencing was PBMCs. CDR3 amino acids: CASSLSGLNTGELFF. In DNA, the CDR3 is TGTGCCAGCAGTTTATCCGGACTCAACACCGGGGAGCTGTTTTTT.